These 32 T cell receptor beta chains came from one sample sequenced in a study of post-analysis software for immune sequencing data. Regarding the study as a whole: A handful of TRBV segments were significantly more frequent in patients than in controls. TRBV5-6, TRBV5-1 and TRBV20-1 were among these segments.

Unique molecular identifiers were built into the TCR beta cDNA libraries. TCRdb processed the PCR reads anew with MiXCR; each CDR3 protein has one entry. The sample has fewer than 700,000 distinct CDR3 sequences, 40% to 50% seen once. The antigens of these receptors remain unknown. The sequencing sample was made of blood. These TCRs come from a girl under 18 with multiple sclerosis.

The CDR3 region has the DNA TGTGCCATCAACTCCGGGACTAGCGGGAGTGAGCAGTACTTC. Translation gives CAINSGTSGSEQYF. The chain employs TRBV10-3 and TRBJ2-7; 14 bases match TRBD2. V dropped 7 bases and J dropped 7; count of bases not matched to a gene: 6. Germline V CDR1 and CDR2: ENHRY, SYGVKD. The CDR3 sequence is 14 residues long.

The chain combines TRBV5-1 with TRBJ2-1; 8 positions match TRBD1. Trimming removed 5 bases from V and 8 bases from J; junction bases left unmatched: 9. Germline lookup yields CDR1 SGHRS and CDR2 YFSETQ. CDR3 size: 14 residues. The CDR3 region has the DNA TGCGCCAGCAGTCCGGGGACAGGAGGGGATGAGCAGTTCTTC. It codes for CASSPGTGGDEQFF.

The sample holds one count of this clonotype. The chain combines TRBV28 with TRBJ2-3, with D perhaps matching TRBD1 (6 bases). V was trimmed by 2 bases and J by 1 base, leaving 16 bases between them. The CDR3 spans 17 residues. CDR1 is MDHEN, CDR2 SYDVKM, per germline. CDR3 in amino acids: CASSLGQGRGRTDTQYF. The DNA of the CDR3 is TGTGCCAGCAGTTTAGGCCAGGGCAGGGGACGCACAGATACGCAGTATTTT.

About this clonotype itself: One end of the junction does not line up with germline, which may come from a read error. The gene calls are TRBV7-2 and TRBJ1-2, with no clear D. The CDR3 has 13 residues. Germline lookup yields CDR1 SGHTA and CDR2 FQGNSA. The CDR3 DNA reads as TGCGCCAGCAGCTTGGGCTCCGGGTTCGGCTACACCTTC. Protein sequence: CASSLGSGFGYTF. The full variable domain, in which reference TRBV7-2 and TRBJ1-2 provide the parts outside the CDR3, is GAGVSQSPSNKVTEKGKDVELRCDPISGHTALYWYRQSLGQGLEFLIYFQGNSAPDKSGLPSDRFSAERTGGSVSTLTIQRTQQEDSAVYLCASSLGSGFGYTFGSGTRLTVV.

The rearrangement uses TRBV12-3 or TRBV12-4 and TRBJ2-3; D is undetermined. V was clipped by 0 bases and J by 0 bases, with 7 bases between them. The CDR3 spans 15 residues. CDR3 amino acids: CASSLATGSTDTQYF. The CDR3 DNA reads TGTGCCAGCAGTTTAGCAACCGGGAGCACAGATACGCAGTATTTT.

This clonotype was recorded once. V gene TRBV9 combines with J gene TRBJ2-1, with 12 bases fitting TRBD2. This CDR3 spans 18 amino acids. Germline V gene lookup returns CDR1 SGDLS and CDR2 YYNGEE. V shed 0 bases and J 3 bases; nucleotides not matched to a gene: 7. This CDR3 reads CASSVVGLAGSLYNEQFF. The CDR3 nucleotides are TGTGCCAGCAGCGTAGTAGGACTAGCGGGGTCCCTCTACAATGAGCAGTTCTTC.

This clonotype appeared a single time. The V gene is TRBV15, the J gene TRBJ2-1, with D possibly matching TRBD2 (5 bases). Germline V gene lookup returns CDR1 LNHNV and CDR2 YYDKDF (reference sequence). This CDR3 contains 16 residues. Trimming removed 5 bases at V and 4 bases at J, with 18 bases between. The DNA for the CDR3 is TGTGCCACCAGCCCTAGAGGCGGGCTGCGGTACAATGAGCAGTTCTTC. Amino acids: CATSPRGGLRYNEQFF.

The rearrangement uses TRBV5-1 and TRBJ2-1; 9 bases are shared with TRBD1. The CDR3 sequence is 15 residues long. CDR1 is SGHRS and CDR2 is YFSETQ in the germline V gene. V shed 1 base and J 7 bases; nucleotides not matched to a gene: 6. CDR3 coding DNA: TGCGCCAGCAGCTTGAACAGGGGGCTTTTGAATGAGCAGTTCTTC. Protein product: CASSLNRGLLNEQFF.

This clonotype was seen a few times. The chain uses TRBV7-9 and TRBJ2-1, with unresolved D. This CDR3 has 15 amino acids. Germline V gene data show CDR1 as SEHNR and CDR2 as FQNEAQ (reference sequence). Trimming stripped 0 bases from V and 6 bases from J, with 12 bases between. This CDR3 reads CASSLAEIASNEQFF. The CDR3 coding sequence is TGTGCCAGCAGCTTAGCGGAGATAGCTTCCAATGAGCAGTTCTTC.

This clonotype was observed a handful of times. V usage is TRBV27 and J usage is TRBJ2-7; tentatively, D is TRBD1 or TRBD2 (5 bases each). Per germline, CDR1 MNHEY and CDR2 SMNVEV (reference sequence). V was shortened by 3 bases and J by 7 bases, with 13 bases between the two germline ends. The CDR3 covers 13 residues. The CDR3 sequence is CASSFVGTREQYF. The DNA for the CDR3 is TGTGCCAGCAGTTTTGTAGGGACGAGGGAGCAGTACTTC.

The chain is built from TRBV7-2 and TRBJ1-5; D call uncertain. The V end was cut by 6 bases, the J end by 5 bases, with 14 bases between. Germline V gene sequence: CDR1 SGHTA, CDR2 FQGNSA. This CDR3 comprises 14 residues. CDR3 bases: TGTGCCAGCAGTCAGAAGGTGAACGATCAGCCCCAGCATTTT. Its translation is CASSQKVNDQPQHF.

This clonotype has just a few counts. The V call is TRBV12-3 or TRBV12-4, the J call TRBJ2-3, with a possible D match to TRBD1 (6 bases). CDR3 length: 15 amino acids. V shed 2 bases and J shed 5 bases, with 14 bases lying between them. CDR3 nucleotide sequence: TGTGCCAGCAGTTTATCCGCCAAGGGGGTAGATACGCAGTATTTT. It codes for CASSLSAKGVDTQYF.

This sequence joins TRBV7-9 and TRBJ2-7; TRBD1 might be the D (6 bases). Trimming removed 1 base at V and 2 bases at J, with 15 bases between. The length of the CDR3 is 16 residues. Per the germline V gene, CDR1 is SEHNR and CDR2 is FQNEAQ (reference sequence). As DNA, the CDR3 is TGTGCCAGCAGCTTAGGCCCACAGGGCGACCCCTACGAGCAGTACTTC. It yields the protein CASSLGPQGDPYEQYF.

The sample holds a few counts of this clonotype. The chain joins TRBV5-1 to TRBJ2-3, with TRBD2 matching over 13 bases. V trimming: 3 bases; J trimming: 6 bases; junction bases outside the gene matches: 7. The germline V gene encodes CDR1 SGHRS and CDR2 YFSETQ. The CDR3 covers 16 residues. CDR3 protein: CASSSGLAGLKDTQYF. The CDR3 region has the DNA TGCGCCAGCAGCTCGGGACTAGCGGGGCTAAAGGATACGCAGTATTTT.

This chain joins TRBV18 and TRBJ2-5; TRBD1 matches 8 bases. The J call is doubtful: the DNA matches TRBJ2-7 better. The CDR3 is 13 residues long. Germline V gene data show CDR1 as KGHSH and CDR2 as LQKENI. In nucleotides, the CDR3 is TGTGCCAGCTCATCAGGGGGCCGAGACGAGCAGTACTTC. Translation: CASSSGGRDEQYF.

The rearrangement uses TRBV12-3 or TRBV12-4 and TRBJ2-5; D possibly corresponds to TRBD2 (5 bases). The CDR3 covers 14 residues. Trimming pared 6 bases from V and 0 bases from J, leaving 11 bases between. This CDR3 is CASSRTGYQETQYF. In DNA form, the CDR3 reads TGTGCCAGCAGCAGGACGGGATACCAAGAGACCCAGTACTTC.

The table lists this clonotype with a few counts. The gene calls are TRBV5-1 and TRBJ2-2; TRBD1 is a possible D gene (7 bases). Germline values: CDR1 SGHRS, CDR2 YFSETQ. The CDR3 consists of 14 residues. V lost 4 bases to trimming and J lost 7 bases, with 14 bases between them. The CDR3 sequence: CASSGGTALGELFF. For the CDR3, the DNA is TGCGCCAGCAGCGGCGGGACAGCCCTCGGGGAGCTGTTTTTT.

This clonotype occurred a few times. V and J are TRBV11-2 and TRBJ2-3, with D uncertain. The CDR3 runs 17 residues. The V end lost 3 bases, the J end lost 6 bases, and 22 bases lay between the germline ends. Germline CDR1 is SGHAT and CDR2 is FQNNGV. The CDR3 reads CASSFAPWTDARDTQYF. CDR3 DNA: TGTGCCAGCAGCTTCGCCCCCTGGACGGACGCACGGGATACGCAGTATTTT.

This clonotype was found once. This chain connects TRBV20-1 to TRBJ2-7; 7 bases are a match to TRBD1. This CDR3 comprises 15 residues. Losses at the gene ends were 2 bases for V and 0 bases for J; bases not matched to a gene: 7. The germline V gene encodes CDR1 DFQATT and CDR2 SNEGSKA (reference sequence). CDR3: CSARSLGTASYEQYF. In nucleotides, the CDR3 is TGCAGTGCTAGATCCCTCGGGACAGCCTCCTACGAGCAGTACTTC.

The chain employs TRBV29-1 and TRBJ2-7, with unresolved D. The CDR3 covers 13 residues. Trimming took off 4 bases at V and 2 bases at J, with 12 bases between the two ends. The germline gives CDR1 SQVTM, CDR2 ANQGSEA. The chain's CDR3 is CSVGSRQTYEQYF. DNA for the CDR3: TGCAGCGTTGGAAGCCGGCAGACCTACGAGCAGTACTTC.

This clonotype was counted between two and nine times. This chain connects TRBV7-9 to TRBJ2-5; 7 positions agree with TRBD1. CDR1 is SEHNR and CDR2 is FQNEAQ in the germline V gene (reference sequence). V gave up 5 bases and J gave up 5 bases; unmatched junction bases: 5. The CDR3 is 13 amino acids. The CDR3, as DNA: TGTGCCAGCAGCGAGAGACAGGGTGAGACCCAGTACTTC. Amino acids: CASSERQGETQYF.

This sequence joins TRBV5-1 and TRBJ1-2; possible D gene TRBD1, 5 bases. Germline loops: CDR1 SGHRS, CDR2 YFSETQ. V was cut by 3 bases and J by 0 bases, with 12 bases left in between. The CDR3 is 15 residues long. The CDR3 loop is CASSSQGGANYGYTF. CDR3 in DNA: TGCGCCAGCAGCTCTCAGGGAGGCGCTAACTATGGCTACACCTTC.

The sample holds a few counts of this clonotype. The rearrangement links TRBV4-1 to TRBJ2-5; possibly TRBD2 for D (5 bases). CDR3 length: 18 amino acids. Trimming took off 1 base at V and 1 base at J, with 19 bases between the two ends. Per germline, CDR1 MGHRA and CDR2 YSYEKL. The CDR3 is CASSQGIVRSGGQETQYF. CDR3 bases: TGCGCCAGCAGCCAAGGGATTGTGCGCTCTGGAGGCCAAGAGACCCAGTACTTC.

CDR3 DNA: TGTGCCAGTAGGGCCGGACGGAGGCACAATGAGCAGTTCTTC. Protein: CASRAGRRHNEQFF. This chain connects TRBV12-3 or TRBV12-4 to TRBJ2-1; TRBD2 might be the D (5 bases). V was clipped by 9 bases and J by 5 bases, with 17 bases between them. This CDR3 spans 14 amino acids.

This clonotype was seen a few times. The V call is TRBV7-2, the J call TRBJ2-7; D may correspond to TRBD1 or TRBD2 (6 bases each). Trimming took 7 bases from V and 5 from J, leaving 15 bases between them. The CDR3 is 13 amino acids. Germline assignment: CDR1 SGHTA and CDR2 FQGNSA. Written as DNA, the CDR3 is TGTGCCAGCAAGGGTCTTCGGGGGCACGAGCAGTACTTC. The encoded protein is CASKGLRGHEQYF.

The V call is TRBV20-1, the J call TRBJ2-5; D not certain. V lost 0 bases and J lost 1, with 0 bases in between. The CDR3 runs to 11 residues. Germline V lookup: CDR1 DFQATT, CDR2 SNEGSKA (reference sequence). The CDR3 loop is CSARDQETQYF. In nucleotides, the CDR3 is TGCAGTGCTAGAGACCAAGAGACCCAGTACTTC.

This clonotype was detected a few times. At one end, the junction sequence differs from germline, possibly due to a read error. The chain couples TRBV13 to TRBJ2-3, with 9 bases identical to TRBD2. The CDR3 runs to 15 residues. The germline V gene encodes CDR1 PRHDT and CDR2 FYEKMQ (reference sequence). The CDR3 bases are TGTGCCAGCAGCTCCTTACTAGCGGGCACAGATGCGCAGTATTTT. Protein sequence: CASSSLLAGTDAQYF.

The V and J genes are TRBV4-2 and TRBJ2-1, with 7 bases aligning to TRBD2. The V and J ends lost 1 base and 8 bases, in that order; junction bases with no gene match: 11. The germline V gene encodes CDR1 LGHNA and CDR2 YNFKEQ. The CDR3 covers 16 residues. The CDR3 protein is CASSQAASGAVDEQFF. CDR3 coding DNA: TGTGCCAGCAGCCAAGCGGCTAGCGGTGCTGTTGATGAGCAGTTCTTC.

The genes are TRBV29-1 and TRBJ2-5; 9 positions agree with TRBD1. The J call is doubtful: the DNA matches TRBJ2-7 better. Per germline, CDR1 SQVTM and CDR2 ANQGSEA. The CDR3 runs to 14 residues. CDR3 in amino acids: CSAQVGTGPYEQYF. Written as DNA, the CDR3 is TGCAGCGCACAGGTGGGGACAGGGCCCTACGAGCAGTACTTC.

The chain has TRBV7-9 and TRBJ2-3, with D possibly being TRBD2 (6 bases). Germline V gene sequence: CDR1 SEHNR, CDR2 FQNEAQ (reference sequence). V shed 2 bases and J shed 3 bases, with 18 bases lying between them. This CDR3 has 17 residues. The CDR3 reads CASSLRAGLATTDTQYF. The CDR3 DNA follows: TGTGCCAGCAGCTTAAGGGCCGGGCTAGCGACAACAGATACGCAGTATTTT.

The rearrangement joins TRBV4-1 to TRBJ2-1; TRBD2 matches 8 bases. The V and J ends lost 3 bases and 4 bases, in that order; junction bases with no gene match: 11. Germline assignment: CDR1 MGHRA and CDR2 YSYEKL. This CDR3 is 17 amino acids long. The CDR3 region is CASSHRGGGGDYNEQFF. DNA of the CDR3: TGCGCCAGCAGCCACCGGGGGGGCGGGGGAGATTACAATGAGCAGTTCTTC.

This clonotype was counted between two and nine times. The V gene is TRBV4-2, the J gene TRBJ1-2; D is possibly TRBD1 (6 bases). The germline V and J ends were trimmed by 1 base and 11 bases, with 20 bases remaining between them. The length of the CDR3 is 15 residues. CDR1 and CDR2 from the germline V gene are LGHNA and YNFKEQ. CDR3 sequence reads: CASSQAWVVRGSYTF. CDR3 sequence (DNA): TGTGCCAGCAGCCAAGCATGGGTAGTCAGGGGATCTTACACCTTC.